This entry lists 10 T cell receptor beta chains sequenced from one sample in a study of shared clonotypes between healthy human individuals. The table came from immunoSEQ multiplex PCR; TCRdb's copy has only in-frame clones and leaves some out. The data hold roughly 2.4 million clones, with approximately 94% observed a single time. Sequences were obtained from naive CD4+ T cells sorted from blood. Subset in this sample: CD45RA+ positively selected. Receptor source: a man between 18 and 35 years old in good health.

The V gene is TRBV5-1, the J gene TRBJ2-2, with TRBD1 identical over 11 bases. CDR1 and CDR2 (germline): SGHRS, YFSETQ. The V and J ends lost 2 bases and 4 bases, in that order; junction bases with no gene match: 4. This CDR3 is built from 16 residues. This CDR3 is CASSFRTGGPTGELFF. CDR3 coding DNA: TGCGCCAGCAGCTTCCGGACAGGGGGCCCCACCGGGGAGCTGTTTTTT.

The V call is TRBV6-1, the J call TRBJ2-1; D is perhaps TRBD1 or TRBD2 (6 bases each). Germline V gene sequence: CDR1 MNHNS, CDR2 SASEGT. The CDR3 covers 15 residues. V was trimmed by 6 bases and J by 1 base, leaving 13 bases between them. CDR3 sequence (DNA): TGTGCCAGCAGATCCTGGGGGGCTTCCTACAATGAGCAGTTCTTC. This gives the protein CASRSWGASYNEQFF.

The CDR3 sequence is CASRLTGGAGEKLFF. In DNA, the CDR3 is TGTGCCAGCAGGTTAACAGGGGGCGCGGGTGAAAAACTGTTTTTT. The rearrangement uses TRBV2 and TRBJ1-4; the match to TRBD1 covers 9 bases. CDR3 size: 15 residues. Germline V gene data show CDR1 as SNHLY and CDR2 as FYNNEI. V trimming: 6 bases; J trimming: 7 bases; junction bases outside the gene matches: 9.

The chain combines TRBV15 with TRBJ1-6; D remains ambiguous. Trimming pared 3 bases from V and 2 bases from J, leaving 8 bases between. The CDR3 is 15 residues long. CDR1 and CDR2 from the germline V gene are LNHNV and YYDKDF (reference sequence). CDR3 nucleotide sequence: TGTGCCACCAGCAGGATAGATGCCTATAATTCACCCCTCCACTTT. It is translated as CATSRIDAYNSPLHF.

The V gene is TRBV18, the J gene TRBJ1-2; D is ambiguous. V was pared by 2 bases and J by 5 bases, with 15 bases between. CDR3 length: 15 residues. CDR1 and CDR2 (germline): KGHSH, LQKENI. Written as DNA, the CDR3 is TGTGCCAGCTCACCAACTGCAGACGCGTCTTATGGCTACACCTTC. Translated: CASSPTADASYGYTF.

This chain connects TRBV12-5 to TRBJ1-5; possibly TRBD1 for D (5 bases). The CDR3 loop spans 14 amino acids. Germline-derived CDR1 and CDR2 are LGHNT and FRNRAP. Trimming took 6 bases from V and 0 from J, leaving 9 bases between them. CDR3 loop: CASGSGLSNQPQHF. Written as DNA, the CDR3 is TGTGCTAGTGGCTCGGGGCTTAGCAATCAGCCCCAGCATTTT.

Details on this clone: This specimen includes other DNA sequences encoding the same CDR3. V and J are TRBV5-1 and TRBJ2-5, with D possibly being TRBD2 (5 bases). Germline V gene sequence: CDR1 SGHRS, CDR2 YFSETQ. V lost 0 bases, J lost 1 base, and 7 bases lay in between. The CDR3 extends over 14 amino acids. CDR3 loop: CASSLAGGQETQYF. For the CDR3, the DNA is TGCGCCAGCAGCTTGGCCGGAGGCCAAGAGACCCAGTACTTC.

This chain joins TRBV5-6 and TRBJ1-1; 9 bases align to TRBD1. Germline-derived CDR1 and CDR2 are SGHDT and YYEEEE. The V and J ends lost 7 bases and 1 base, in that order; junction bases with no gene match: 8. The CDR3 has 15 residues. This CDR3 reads CASLETGGKNTEAFF. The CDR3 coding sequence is TGTGCCAGCTTAGAGACAGGGGGAAAGAACACTGAAGCTTTCTTT.

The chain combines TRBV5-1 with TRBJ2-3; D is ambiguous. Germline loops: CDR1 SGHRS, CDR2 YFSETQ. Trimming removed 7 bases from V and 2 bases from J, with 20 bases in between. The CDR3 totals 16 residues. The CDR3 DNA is TGCGCCAGCTCCTACACTACAAGAGCCTTCACAGATACGCAGTATTTT. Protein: CASSYTTRAFTDTQYF.

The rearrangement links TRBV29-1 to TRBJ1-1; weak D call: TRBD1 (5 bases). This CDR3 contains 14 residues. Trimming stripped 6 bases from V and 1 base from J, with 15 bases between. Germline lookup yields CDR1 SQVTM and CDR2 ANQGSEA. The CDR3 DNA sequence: TGCAGCGTGCAGGACAATCCAAGGAACACTGAAGCTTTCTTT. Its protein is CSVQDNPRNTEAFF. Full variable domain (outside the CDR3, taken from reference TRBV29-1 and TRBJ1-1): SAVISQKPSRDICQRGTSLTIQCQVDSQVTMMFWYRQQPGQSLTLIATANQGSEATYESGFVIDKFPISRPNLTFSTLTVSNMSPEDSSIYLCSVQDNPRNTEAFFGQGTRLTVV.